One sample yielded the 28 T cell receptor beta chains listed below, sequenced in a study of blood T cell repertoires in COVID-19. The data were produced by immunoSEQ multiplex PCR, yet TCRdb's version contains in-frame clones alone and is incomplete. The data show about 220,000 clones, roughly four fifths seen once. The specimen was peripheral blood. Receptors were obtained from a woman between 65 and 79 years old with acute or convalescent COVID-19.

The rearrangement uses TRBV3-1 (or the pseudogene TRBV3-2) and TRBJ1-2; 12 nucleotides line up with TRBD1. The V and J ends lost 6 bases and 7 bases, in that order; junction bases with no gene match: 12. The CDR3 contains 16 residues. The V gene's germline CDR1 is LGHDT and CDR2 YNNKEL (reference sequence). The CDR3 DNA follows: TGTGCCAGCAGGCCTCACGGAGGGACAGGGGGCTTTGGCTACACCTTC. Protein sequence: CASRPHGGTGGFGYTF.

The chain couples TRBV2 to TRBJ2-1, with a weak D call TRBD1 (6 bases). The CDR3 has 15 amino acids. From germline, CDR1 is SNHLY and CDR2 FYNNEI. V shed 8 bases and J shed 0 bases, with 14 bases lying between them. CDR3 sequence reads: CASDPTGSSYNEQFF. DNA for the CDR3: TGTGCCAGCGACCCTACAGGGAGCTCCTACAATGAGCAGTTCTTC.

The rearrangement uses TRBV2 and TRBJ2-3; 7 bases match TRBD2. The CDR3 spans 16 residues. Per the germline V gene, CDR1 is SNHLY and CDR2 is FYNNEI. Losses at the gene ends were 2 bases for V and 1 base for J; bases not matched to a gene: 6. The CDR3 loop is CASSESASGRTDTQYF. The CDR3 region has the DNA TGTGCCAGCAGTGAATCCGCTAGCGGACGCACAGATACGCAGTATTTT.

The chain is built from TRBV2 and TRBJ1-2; TRBD1 matches 8 bases. Trimming removed 1 base from V and 8 bases from J; junction bases left unmatched: 6. This CDR3 comprises 14 residues. CDR1 and CDR2 (germline): SNHLY, FYNNEI. The CDR3 region is CASSEDRGVGGYTF. In nucleotides, the CDR3 is TGTGCCAGCAGTGAAGACAGGGGGGTGGGAGGCTACACCTTC.

The genes are TRBV10-3 and TRBJ2-3; 9 bases agree with TRBD2. The CDR3 totals 15 residues. V lost 6 bases and J lost 2; bases outside the gene matches: 6. CDR1 is ENHRY, CDR2 SYGVKD, per germline. The CDR3 spells CAIRKSGGPTDTQYF. The DNA of the CDR3 is TGTGCCATCAGGAAGAGCGGGGGGCCCACAGATACGCAGTATTTT.

This chain links TRBV6-5 with TRBJ1-2, with 7 bases identical to TRBD1. The germline V gene has CDR1 MNHEY and CDR2 SVGAGI. Losses at the gene ends were 7 bases for V and 8 bases for J; bases not matched to a gene: 7. This CDR3 contains 12 residues. The CDR3 DNA reads as TGTGCCAGCACAGACAGGGTGGGCGGCTACACCTTC. Its translation is CASTDRVGGYTF.

The rearrangement uses TRBV7-9 and TRBJ1-5; D uncertain. CDR3 length equals 13 residues. The V end lost 5 bases, the J end lost 6 bases, and 11 bases lay between the germline ends. CDR1 is SEHNR, CDR2 FQNEAQ, per germline (reference sequence). CDR3 sequence reads: CASSPPPGQPQHF. The CDR3 DNA is TGTGCCAGCAGCCCACCCCCGGGTCAGCCCCAGCATTTT.

Remarks on this clone: The same CDR3 also results from other DNA sequences found in this sample. The chain uses TRBV19 and TRBJ1-1; possibly TRBD1 for D (5 bases). V was trimmed by 1 base and J by 0 bases, leaving 6 bases between them. The CDR3 has 14 residues. Germline-derived CDR1 and CDR2 are LNHDA and SQIVND (reference sequence). CDR3 coding DNA: TGTGCCAGTAGTATAGGGGGCTTGAACACTGAAGCTTTCTTT. Protein product: CASSIGGLNTEAFF.

This sequence joins TRBV28 and TRBJ2-3; possible D gene TRBD1, 6 bases. Germline loops: CDR1 MDHEN, CDR2 SYDVKM. Trimming left V 5 bases short and J 0 bases short, with 21 bases between. The CDR3 is made up of 18 amino acids. CDR3 amino acids: CASSPLLPDRFSTDTQYF. The CDR3 nucleotides read TGTGCCAGCAGTCCCCTCCTTCCGGACAGATTTAGCACAGATACGCAGTATTTT. The complete variable domain, with remaining parts taken from reference TRBV28 and TRBJ2-3, reads DVKVTQSSRYLVKRTGEKVFLECVQDMDHENMFWYRQDPGLGLRLIYFSYDVKMKEKGDIPEGYSVSREKKERFSLILESASTNQTSMYLCASSPLLPDRFSTDTQYFGPGTRLTVL.

The chain couples TRBV19 to TRBJ1-2, with D perhaps matching TRBD1 (5 bases). Per the germline V gene, CDR1 is LNHDA and CDR2 is SQIVND (reference sequence). V lost 3 bases and J lost 6, with 11 bases in between. The CDR3 totals 13 residues. Here the CDR3 DNA reads TGTGCCAGTAGTATGACAGCCCGAGATGGCTACACCTTC. Translation gives CASSMTARDGYTF.

In nucleotides, the CDR3 is TGTGCCAGCAGTCCCGGGACAGGGGAGGTTAATGAGCAGTTCTTC. It specifies CASSPGTGEVNEQFF. This sequence joins TRBV11-3 and TRBJ2-1, with 10 nucleotides matching TRBD1. Germline-derived CDR1 and CDR2 are SGHNT and YENEEA. J lost 7 bases, V lost 6 bases, and 9 bases had no gene match. This CDR3 comprises 15 residues.

This clone was recorded once. The V call is TRBV7-2, the J call TRBJ1-2, with 9 bases aligning to TRBD1. The V and J ends lost 5 bases and 4 bases, in that order; junction bases with no gene match: 17. Germline-derived CDR1 and CDR2 are SGHTA and FQGNSA. This CDR3 is 18 amino acids long. CDR3 nucleotide sequence: TGTGCCAGCAGCAAAAGTGGGACAGGGTGGGTGAGCTCCTATGGCTACACCTTC. As protein: CASSKSGTGWVSSYGYTF.

This sequence joins TRBV25-1 and TRBJ2-3, with 10 bases lining up with TRBD1. With 3 bases clipped from V and 6 bases from J, the junction kept 3 bases outside the gene matches. The germline gives CDR1 MGHDK, CDR2 SYGVNS. The CDR3 consists of 14 residues. CDR3 DNA sequence: TGTGCCAGCAGTGAGGGACAGGGGCTGGATACGCAGTATTTT. Encoded protein: CASSEGQGLDTQYF. Full variable domain (remainder filled in from reference TRBV25-1 and TRBJ2-3): EADIYQTPRYLVIGTGKKITLECSQTMGHDKMYWYQQDPGMELHLIHYSYGVNSTEKGDLSSESTVSRIRTEHFPLTLESARPSHTSQYLCASSEGQGLDTQYFGPGTRLTVL.

As for this clone: Additional DNA sequences in this sample encode the identical CDR3. The V call is TRBV6-6, the J call TRBJ1-5; no reliable D call. Trimming took off 0 bases at V and 3 bases at J, with 9 bases between the two ends. The CDR3 is made up of 15 amino acids. CDR1 is MNHNY, CDR2 SVGAGI, per germline (reference sequence). CDR3 loop: CASSYSGGDNQPQHF. DNA for the CDR3: TGTGCCAGCAGTTACTCGGGAGGAGACAATCAGCCCCAGCATTTT.

This clone was seen a few times. This chain joins TRBV7-8 and TRBJ1-3; D is perhaps TRBD1 (6 bases). Germline CDR1 and CDR2: SGHVS and FQNEAQ. Deletions cut 5 bases from V and 1 base from J, with 18 bases between. The CDR3 is made up of 17 amino acids. This CDR3 is CASSLILTGPSGNTIYF. The CDR3 DNA reads as TGTGCCAGCAGCCTAATTCTGACAGGTCCATCTGGAAACACCATATATTTT.

The gene calls are TRBV19 and TRBJ1-2; D is unresolved. CDR1 LNHDA and CDR2 SQIVND come from the germline V gene (reference sequence). Trimming took off 2 bases at V and 0 bases at J, with 13 bases between the two ends. This CDR3 comprises 16 residues. The chain's CDR3 is CASSIIHGPANYGYTF. The CDR3 coding sequence is TGTGCCAGTAGTATAATCCATGGGCCGGCTAACTATGGCTACACCTTC.

The genes are TRBV19 and TRBJ1-5, with D perhaps TRBD1 (6 bases). V lost 6 bases to trimming and J lost 1 base, with 7 bases between them. This CDR3 has 13 amino acids. Germline CDR1 and CDR2: LNHDA and SQIVND (reference sequence). CDR3 nucleotides: TGTGCCAGTAGGGGACAAAGCAATCAGCCCCAGCATTTT. Translating it yields CASRGQSNQPQHF. Variable domain in full (rest from reference TRBV19 and TRBJ1-5): DGGITQSPKYLFRKEGQNVTLSCEQNLNHDAMYWYRQDPGQGLRLIYYSQIVNDFQKGDIAEGYSVSREKKESFPLTVTSAQKNPTAFYLCASRGQSNQPQHFGDGTRLSIL.

Here the CDR3 reads CASSPQGANTEAFF. The CDR3 nucleotides read TGTGCCAGCTCACCACAGGGGGCCAACACTGAAGCTTTCTTT. The V and J genes are TRBV18 and TRBJ1-1, with TRBD1 matching over 7 bases. This CDR3 is 14 amino acids long. Germline CDR1 is KGHSH and CDR2 is LQKENI. V gave up 1 base and J gave up 2 bases; unmatched junction bases: 1.

The V call is TRBV2, the J call TRBJ2-2; 13 bases match TRBD2. V was clipped by 4 bases and J by 7 bases; unmatched bases: 3. This CDR3 has 15 residues. Germline V gene lookup returns CDR1 SNHLY and CDR2 FYNNEI. The CDR3 DNA reads as TGTGCCAGCAGTGGGACTAGCGGGGGAATCGGGGAGCTGTTTTTT. As protein: CASSGTSGGIGELFF.

This chain uses TRBV9 with TRBJ1-3; D is ambiguous. The V and J ends lost 3 bases and 0 bases respectively, with 10 bases between them. Per the germline V gene, CDR1 is SGDLS and CDR2 is YYNGEE. This CDR3 comprises 15 residues. The CDR3 coding sequence is TGTGCCAGCAGCGAGCGGGCCCTCTCTGGAAACACCATATATTTT. Its protein is CASSERALSGNTIYF.

The chain uses TRBV6-5 and TRBJ1-1, with D uncertain. The CDR3 is 13 residues long. The germline V gene has CDR1 MNHEY and CDR2 SVGAGI. V was pared by 6 bases and J by 6 bases, with 14 bases between. This chain's CDR3 is CASRNQAESEAFF. In DNA, the CDR3 is TGTGCCAGCAGGAACCAGGCAGAATCTGAAGCTTTCTTT.

The table lists this clone with a count of one. The chain is built from TRBV18 and TRBJ2-1, with TRBD1 matching 10 bases. CDR1 is KGHSH and CDR2 is LQKENI in the germline V gene. J was trimmed by 6 bases and V by 4 bases; bases with no gene match: 12. The CDR3 contains 17 residues. The CDR3: CASSRFDPGTGANEQFF. CDR3 DNA sequence: TGTGCCAGCTCACGCTTTGACCCCGGGACAGGGGCCAATGAGCAGTTCTTC. Full variable domain (missing parts from reference TRBV18 and TRBJ2-1): NAGVMQNPRHLVRRRGQEARLRCSPMKGHSHVYWYRQLPEEGLKFMVYLQKENIIDESGMPKERFSAEFPKEGPSILRIQQVVRGDSAAYFCASSRFDPGTGANEQFFGPGTRLTVL.

The V call is TRBV18, the J call TRBJ2-1, with 11 bases identical to TRBD2. This CDR3 comprises 15 residues. Germline loops: CDR1 KGHSH, CDR2 LQKENI. Unmatched junction bases numbered 4, after V lost 6 bases and J lost 3 bases. CDR3 DNA: TGTGCCAGCTCCTCGACTAGCGGGAACTACAATGAGCAGTTCTTC. Residues: CASSSTSGNYNEQFF.

The V and J genes are TRBV5-5 and TRBJ1-1; TRBD1 is a possible D gene (5 bases). CDR1 SGHKS and CDR2 YYEKEE come from the germline V gene (reference sequence). With 2 bases removed from V and 6 bases from J, the gap between germline ends came to 20 bases. There are 16 residues in the CDR3. The CDR3 DNA reads as TGTGCCAGCAGCTTCGGGCGGGGCCCAGGGAATGCTGAAGCTTTCTTT. It is translated as CASSFGRGPGNAEAFF.

J is TRBJ2-3 and V is TRBV28; a weak D match, TRBD1 (7 bases). The V end was cut by 10 bases, the J end by 3 bases, with 20 bases between. There are 15 residues in the CDR3. CDR1 and CDR2 from the germline V gene are MDHEN and SYDVKM. The CDR3 sequence is CATGGGRGDTDTQYF. Written as DNA, the CDR3 is TGTGCCACCGGTGGGGGCAGGGGGGATACAGATACGCAGTATTTT.

V and J are TRBV3-1 (or the pseudogene TRBV3-2) and TRBJ2-5; 13 bases are shared with TRBD2. CDR3 length equals 16 residues. Germline-derived CDR1 and CDR2 are LGHDT and YNNKEL (reference sequence). The junction had 4 bases not matched to a gene; V was cut back by 3 bases and J by 3 bases. The CDR3, as DNA: TGTGCCAGCAGCCAGACTAGCGGGGGGAGCAAAGAGACCCAGTACTTC. Encoded protein: CASSQTSGGSKETQYF.

V usage is TRBV10-3 and J usage is TRBJ2-7; D uncertain. Trimming removed 8 bases at V and 0 bases at J, with 11 bases between. The CDR3 spans 13 residues. The germline V gene encodes CDR1 ENHRY and CDR2 SYGVKD. In nucleotides, the CDR3 is TGTGCCATCTCCCCTGGCAGCTCCTACGAGCAGTACTTC. Its protein product is CAISPGSSYEQYF.

The genes are TRBV12-2 and TRBJ1-1; the table calls TRBD1, which could not be checked here. TRBV12-2 represents a pseudogene. This CDR3 region has 12 residues. CDR3 in DNA: TGTGCAAGTCGCTTTCACCAGACTGAAGCTTTCTTT. Translation: CASRFHQTEAFF.